This is a list of T cell receptor beta chains from one sample in a study of human T cells and chemical hapten exposure. TCRdb re-called the RACE reads with MiXCR, one entry per CDR3 protein. This sample yields about 180,000 distinct CDR3 sequences, of which about 31% are seen a single time; nearly 3% belongs to the top ten. Sequences were derived from whole blood, sampled in connection with sensitization to the hapten diphenylcyclopropenone (DPC). All receptors derive from a woman aged 25 to 45 with alopecia areata. Some clones in this sample may be carry-over from other donors' samples. Each CDR3 is given without its conserved first and last residue. The order of the fields is V gene, clone size, CDR3 protein. Clone size is given for some rows only: seen once, a few or many times, or a class if the clone is expanded.

V gene: TRBV11-2; clone size: NA; CDR3 protein: ASSLYSGGRTDTQY
V gene: TRBV28; clone size: few; CDR3 protein: ASKARDEQF
V gene: TRBV9; clone size: NA; CDR3 protein: ASSVTGATIQETQY
V gene: TRBV7-9; clone size: few; CDR3 protein: ASTSSGVVETQY
V gene: TRBV29-1; clone size: few; CDR3 protein: SVEDVETED
V gene: TRBV7-3; clone size: few; CDR3 protein: ASSQKVGYEQY
V gene: TRBV5-1; clone size: NA; CDR3 protein: ASSVDNGYGYT
V gene: TRBV11-2; clone size: NA; CDR3 protein: ASSPGQASEQY
V gene: TRBV4-3; clone size: few; CDR3 protein: ASSQEYRPSYGYT
V gene: TRBV6-2/TRBV6-3; clone size: few; CDR3 protein: ASRRTGLADTQY
V gene: TRBV5-1; clone size: NA; CDR3 protein: ASSPAGTGELF
V gene: TRBV7-2; clone size: NA; CDR3 protein: ASGAFDDTQY
V gene: TRBV2; clone size: NA; CDR3 protein: ASSGPTYEQY
V gene: TRBV6-5; clone size: NA; CDR3 protein: ASSYEREETQY
V gene: TRBV14; clone size: NA; CDR3 protein: ASSQYLDSPLH
V gene: TRBV20-1; clone size: NA; CDR3 protein: SAELDRGATDTQY
V gene: TRBV7-2; clone size: NA; CDR3 protein: ASTKAENTEAF
V gene: TRBV28; clone size: NA; CDR3 protein: ASSLGWTAATNEKLF
V gene: TRBV29-1; clone size: NA; CDR3 protein: SVETGKETQY
V gene: TRBV7-2; clone size: few; CDR3 protein: ASSRTQGANQPQH
V gene: TRBV5-4; clone size: NA; CDR3 protein: ASSFKRERPGELF
V gene: TRBV29-1; clone size: NA; CDR3 protein: SVGEGTGELF
V gene: TRBV7-2; clone size: NA; CDR3 protein: ASSSGAGNIQY
V gene: TRBV27; clone size: few; CDR3 protein: ASSLGTSAVNEQF
V gene: TRBV29-1; clone size: many; CDR3 protein: SVGDNTGELF
V gene: TRBV7-9; clone size: NA; CDR3 protein: ASSWASGGYNEQF
V gene: TRBV11-2; clone size: NA; CDR3 protein: ASSPGFRSGNTIY
V gene: TRBV29-1; clone size: NA; CDR3 protein: SVDRERETQY
V gene: TRBV20-1; clone size: NA; CDR3 protein: SAWDVNEKLF
V gene: TRBV14; clone size: NA; CDR3 protein: ASGKGGNTIY
V gene: TRBV5-1; clone size: few; CDR3 protein: ASSYRTGKMHEQY
V gene: TRBV6-2/TRBV6-3; clone size: NA; CDR3 protein: ASSRLHSYEQY
V gene: TRBV7-2; clone size: NA; CDR3 protein: ASSRDRDGEQY
V gene: TRBV28; clone size: NA; CDR3 protein: ASSPGQGSNQPQH
V gene: TRBV12-3/TRBV12-4; clone size: many; CDR3 protein: ASSWDRATDTQY
V gene: TRBV4-3; clone size: NA; CDR3 protein: ASSQDSRENSPLH
V gene: TRBV27; clone size: NA; CDR3 protein: ASSRSGLSYNEQF
V gene: TRBV12-3/TRBV12-4; clone size: NA; CDR3 protein: ASSFRGADTQY
V gene: TRBV19; clone size: once; CDR3 protein: ASSIQGGHTEAF
V gene: TRBV29-1; clone size: NA; CDR3 protein: SVVLAQSEQGLKSGELF
V gene: TRBV29-1; clone size: few; CDR3 protein: SIRTLYNEQF
V gene: TRBV28; clone size: NA; CDR3 protein: ASSPPGQGFPEAF
V gene: TRBV20-1; clone size: few; CDR3 protein: SACRSGSQETQY
V gene: TRBV7-2; clone size: NA; CDR3 protein: ASSRNRVLETQY
V gene: TRBV5-1; clone size: few; CDR3 protein: ASSVDREGKLF
V gene: TRBV27; clone size: NA; CDR3 protein: ASRHGQGNNSPLH
V gene: TRBV7-9; clone size: NA; CDR3 protein: ASSPSGRREYTIY
V gene: TRBV12-3/TRBV12-4; clone size: NA; CDR3 protein: ASSPGLDVYNEQF
V gene: TRBV28; clone size: few; CDR3 protein: ASSLDLGDYGYT
V gene: TRBV7-2; clone size: NA; CDR3 protein: ASSLSGEGGYT
V gene: TRBV20-1; clone size: few; CDR3 protein: SARAPTGSYEQY
V gene: TRBV2; clone size: NA; CDR3 protein: ASGYKQGNQPQH
V gene: TRBV28; clone size: NA; CDR3 protein: ASSWSQDSLYQETQY
V gene: TRBV2; clone size: NA; CDR3 protein: ASSGGGPSNQPQH
V gene: TRBV20-1; clone size: NA; CDR3 protein: SARGVRAATEAF
V gene: TRBV2; clone size: few; CDR3 protein: ASREGLAFNQPQH
V gene: TRBV10-3; clone size: few; CDR3 protein: AISEAANYGYT
V gene: TRBV4-1; clone size: few; CDR3 protein: ASSQGSAGDEKLF